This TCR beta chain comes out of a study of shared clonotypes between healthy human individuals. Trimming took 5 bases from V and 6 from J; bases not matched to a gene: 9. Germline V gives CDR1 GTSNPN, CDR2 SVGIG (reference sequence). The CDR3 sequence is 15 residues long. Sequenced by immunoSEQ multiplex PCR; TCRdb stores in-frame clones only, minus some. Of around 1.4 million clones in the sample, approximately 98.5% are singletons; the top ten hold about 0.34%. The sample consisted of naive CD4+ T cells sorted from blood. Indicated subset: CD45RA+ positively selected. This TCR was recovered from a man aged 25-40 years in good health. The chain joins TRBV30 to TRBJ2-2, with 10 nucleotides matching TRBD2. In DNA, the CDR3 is TGTGCCTGGTGTAAAGCGGGAGGGCCGTCCGGGGAGCTGTTTTTT. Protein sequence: CAWCKAGGPSGELFF.